Presented here are 30 T cell receptor beta chains from one specimen sequenced in a study of Graves' ophthalmopathy and Graves' hyperthyroidism. RNA transcripts provided the template for amplifying TCR beta CDR3 regions. RT-PCR in the first round used HTBI primers; a second-round multiplex PCR followed. TCRdb re-analysed the multiplex PCR reads in MiXCR, keeping a single row per CDR3 protein. The sample yields about 340,000 distinct CDR3 sequences, 15% to 20% seen once. Sequencing used peripheral blood. These receptors were taken from an adult man with Graves' ophthalmopathy.

This clonotype was counted many times. This clone may be a read error of a much larger clone one base away. The genes are TRBV15 and TRBJ2-5; D is uncertain. The V gene lost 0 bases and the J gene lost 5 bases, with 4 bases spanning the gap. Germline CDR1 and CDR2: LNHNV and YYDKDF (reference sequence). The CDR3 is 12 amino acids. The CDR3 loop reads CATSRDKETQYF. The CDR3 DNA reads TGTGCCACCAGCAGAGATAAGGAGACCCAGTACTTC.

This clonotype was observed many times. V usage is TRBV2 and J usage is TRBJ1-5; D call uncertain. The CDR3 contains 14 residues. From germline, CDR1 is SNHLY and CDR2 FYNNEI. The V end lost 4 bases, the J end lost 1 base, and 8 bases lay between the germline ends. The CDR3 DNA reads TGTGCCAGCAGTGTACTCACAAGCAATCAGCCCCAGCATTTT. It encodes CASSVLTSNQPQHF.

This clonotype was seen at least ten times. The chain recombines TRBV19 with TRBJ1-5; D call uncertain. Looked up from germline, CDR1 is LNHDA and CDR2 is SQIVND (reference sequence). This CDR3 has 13 residues. The V end lost 1 base, the J end lost 2 bases, and 3 bases lay between the germline ends. The CDR3 loop reads CASSIGRNQPQHF. CDR3 DNA sequence: TGTGCCAGTAGTATAGGGCGCAATCAGCCCCAGCATTTT.

This clonotype was seen many times. This chain connects TRBV27 to TRBJ2-5; tentative D call: TRBD2 (6 bases). This CDR3 has 17 amino acids. Germline CDR1 is MNHEY and CDR2 is SMNVEV (reference sequence). V was cut by 0 bases and J by 7 bases, with 21 bases left in between. The CDR3 DNA reads as TGTGCCAGCAGTTTATCGTTTAGCGGACCCGAAAGGGTGACCCAGTACTTC. This gives the protein CASSLSFSGPERVTQYF.

This clonotype was seen repeatedly, ten times or more. The J gene is TRBJ2-2, the V gene TRBV19; D may be TRBD2 (6 bases). Germline lookup yields CDR1 LNHDA and CDR2 SQIVND (reference sequence). The CDR3 loop spans 13 amino acids. The ends were cut back, 5 bases at V and 5 bases at J, with 9 bases in the middle. The CDR3 sequence: CASSWRGTGELFF. CDR3 DNA sequence: TGTGCCAGTAGTTGGAGGGGAACCGGGGAGCTGTTTTTT.

This clonotype was seen ten or more times. This chain joins TRBV7-3 and TRBJ2-7; maybe TRBD2 (6 bases). V gave up 8 bases and J gave up 2 bases, with 13 bases separating them. Looked up from germline, CDR1 is SGHTA and CDR2 is FQGTGA. This CDR3 has 13 residues. Here the CDR3 reads CASSEGPTYEQYF. For the CDR3, the DNA is TGTGCCAGCTCGGAGGGTCCTACCTACGAGCAGTACTTC.

This clonotype was counted ten times or more. V is TRBV10-3 and J is TRBJ2-7, with 14 bases matching TRBD2. V dropped 4 bases and J dropped 3; count of bases not matched to a gene: 2. The CDR3 totals 15 residues. Germline CDR1 and CDR2: ENHRY and SYGVKD. The CDR3: CAISVGTSGGYEQYF. The CDR3 nucleotides read TGTGCCATCAGTGTTGGGACTAGCGGGGGCTACGAGCAGTACTTC.

This clonotype showed up many times. The chain has TRBV20-1 and TRBJ2-1; tentative D call: TRBD2 (5 bases). V was cut by 2 bases and J by 0 bases, with 8 bases left in between. CDR3 length: 14 residues. Germline-derived CDR1 and CDR2 are DFQATT and SNEGSKA (reference sequence). The CDR3 bases are TGCAGTGCTAGAATAGCGCTCTCCTACAATGAGCAGTTCTTC. Residues: CSARIALSYNEQFF.

This clonotype has a count of ten or more. The CDR3 reads CASPAILNTEAFF. In DNA, the CDR3 is TGTGCCAGCCCGGCGATTTTGAACACTGAAGCTTTCTTT. The chain couples TRBV6-9 to TRBJ1-1; no clear D. In germline, CDR1 is MNHGY, CDR2 SVAAGI. The CDR3 contains 13 residues. The V and J ends lost 8 bases and 0 bases respectively, with 10 bases between them.

This clonotype was detected ten times or more. The chain links TRBV30 to TRBJ1-2, with no clear D. Germline-derived CDR1 and CDR2 are GTSNPN and SVGIG (reference sequence). CDR3 length: 12 residues. The ends were cut back, 1 base at V and 4 bases at J, with 7 bases in the middle. The CDR3 spells CAWSAPSYGYTF. CDR3 bases: TGTGCCTGGAGTGCCCCCAGCTATGGCTACACCTTC.

In this sample, this clonotype turned up a few times. The DNA for the CDR3 is TGCAGTGCTAGGGCAGGGGTCGGAGATGGCTATGGCTACACCTTC. Residues: CSARAGVGDGYGYTF. The chain couples TRBV20-1 to TRBJ1-2, with D maybe TRBD1 (6 bases). The CDR3 is made up of 15 amino acids. The germline gives CDR1 DFQATT, CDR2 SNEGSKA (reference sequence). Trimming removed 3 bases from V and 4 bases from J, with 18 bases in between.

This clonotype was recorded many times. V usage is TRBV7-3 and J usage is TRBJ1-2; 7 bases map to TRBD1. With 5 bases clipped from V and 4 bases from J, the junction kept 7 bases outside the gene matches. The CDR3 contains 14 residues. Germline CDR1 reads SGHTA; CDR2 reads FQGTGA. The CDR3, as DNA: TGTGCCAGCAGCCGGACAGGAGGTACCTATGGCTACACCTTC. It specifies CASSRTGGTYGYTF.

There are many counts of this clonotype. V gene TRBV29-1 combines with J gene TRBJ2-5, with TRBD1 matching 8 bases. V lost 6 bases and J lost 2; bases outside the gene matches: 5. Germline V gives CDR1 SQVTM, CDR2 ANQGSEA. This CDR3 has 13 amino acids. The CDR3 region has the DNA TGCAGCGTCACTGGACAGGGACAAGAGACCCAGTACTTC. The encoded protein is CSVTGQGQETQYF.

The chain recombines TRBV2 with TRBJ1-3, with D possibly being TRBD1 (6 bases). The CDR3 length is 15 residues. Germline CDR1 reads SNHLY; CDR2 reads FYNNEI. V lost 7 bases, J lost 3 bases, and 16 bases lay in between. The CDR3 sequence is CASTLDSLGGNTIYF. The CDR3 nucleotides read TGTGCCAGCACCCTGGACAGTTTAGGTGGAAACACCATATATTTT.

This clonotype occurred many times. Written as DNA, the CDR3 is TGTGCCAGCAGCTTATTCAAGGGAAATCAGCCCCAGCATTTT. Its translation is CASSLFKGNQPQHF. This chain links TRBV7-2 with TRBJ1-5; D remains unclear. This CDR3 is 14 amino acids long. Trimming left V 2 bases short and J 4 bases short, with 9 bases between. From germline, CDR1 is SGHTA and CDR2 FQGNSA.

This clonotype came up many times. This chain uses TRBV9 with TRBJ1-6; D possibly corresponds to TRBD1 (5 bases). The V gene lost 4 bases and the J gene lost 10 bases, with 15 bases spanning the gap. Per the germline V gene, CDR1 is SGDLS and CDR2 is YYNGEE. The CDR3 extends over 14 amino acids. The CDR3 here is CASSPGMGESPLHF. The DNA of the CDR3 is TGTGCCAGCAGCCCAGGGATGGGGGAATCACCCCTCCACTTT.

This clonotype appeared many times. The V gene is TRBV10-2, the J gene TRBJ2-4; D uncertain. The V and J ends lost 1 base and 0 bases respectively, with 7 bases between them. The CDR3 is 15 amino acids. The germline CDR1 and CDR2 sequences are WSHSY and SAAADI. CDR3 DNA: TGCGCCAGCAGTGAGTTAGTACTAGCCAAAAACATTCAGTACTTC. This encodes CASSELVLAKNIQYF.

The chain has TRBV6-1 and TRBJ2-7; D ambiguous. The germline CDR1 and CDR2 sequences are MNHNS and SASEGT. The CDR3 has 12 residues. V was shortened by 4 bases and J by 2 bases, with 6 bases between the two germline ends. The CDR3 here is CASSGNTYEQYF. CDR3 DNA: TGTGCCAGCAGTGGCAATACCTACGAGCAGTACTTC.

This clonotype was detected ten times or more. The gene calls are TRBV6-1 and TRBJ2-5; D is unclear. Per germline, CDR1 MNHNS and CDR2 SASEGT. V lost 4 bases and J lost 5, with 23 bases in between. CDR3 length equals 17 residues. As DNA, the CDR3 is TGTGCCAGCAGTGTCTACCTTGGCGGAGTTCCCCCGGAGACCCAGTACTTC. Its protein is CASSVYLGGVPPETQYF.

This clonotype was seen ten or more times. This chain links TRBV12-3 or TRBV12-4 with TRBJ1-5; 7 positions agree with TRBD1. The trim removed 7 bases at V and 5 bases at J, leaving 11 bases unmatched. The CDR3 loop spans 15 amino acids. The chain's CDR3 is CASILEGTADQPQHF. The CDR3 bases are TGTGCCAGCATCTTGGAGGGGACAGCTGATCAGCCCCAGCATTTT.

This clonotype was recorded many times. V gene TRBV29-1 combines with J gene TRBJ2-2; maybe TRBD2 (5 bases). This CDR3 spans 17 amino acids. CDR1 is SQVTM and CDR2 is ANQGSEA in the germline V gene. V gave up 1 base and J gave up 1 base, with 16 bases separating them. CDR3 sequence: CSVEGWLAEGNTGELFF. The CDR3 nucleotides are TGCAGCGTTGAAGGGTGGCTAGCTGAAGGGAACACCGGGGAGCTGTTTTTT.

This clonotype was seen ten or more times. The J gene is TRBJ2-7, the V gene TRBV20-1; 12 nucleotides match TRBD2. The CDR3 covers 15 residues. Germline V lookup: CDR1 DFQATT, CDR2 SNEGSKA (reference sequence). With V trimmed by 3 bases and J by 7 bases, 10 bases remained unmatched. This chain's CDR3 is CSASPSGGAALEQYF. CDR3 DNA sequence: TGCAGTGCTAGTCCTAGCGGGGGGGCTGCTTTGGAGCAGTACTTC.

This clonotype was seen repeatedly, ten times or more. V and J are TRBV5-5 and TRBJ2-2; weak D call: TRBD1 (5 bases). The CDR3 is 15 residues long. Trimming pared 6 bases from V and 4 bases from J, leaving 16 bases between. From germline, CDR1 is SGHKS and CDR2 YYEKEE (reference sequence). The CDR3 DNA sequence: TGTGCCAGCATTCTGGGGCAGGCCCTCACCGGGGAGCTGTTTTTT. Protein sequence: CASILGQALTGELFF.

In its sample, this clonotype was seen many times. The chain employs TRBV6-1 and TRBJ1-5; weak D call: TRBD1 (5 bases). V was shortened by 2 bases and J by 6 bases, with 14 bases between the two germline ends. Per germline, CDR1 MNHNS and CDR2 SASEGT. This CDR3 region has 15 residues. CDR3 bases: TGTGCCAGCAGTGAACGCCAGGGAGGTTCTCAGCCCCAGCATTTT. Translated: CASSERQGGSQPQHF.

This clonotype was seen ten or more times. The chain couples TRBV20-1 to TRBJ2-7, with a possible D match to TRBD2 (5 bases). Germline CDR1 is DFQATT and CDR2 is SNEGSKA (reference sequence). Trimming stripped 1 base from V and 9 bases from J, with 7 bases between. CDR3 length equals 10 residues. The CDR3 sequence is CSARVGGQYF. CDR3 sequence (DNA): TGCAGTGCTAGAGTAGGAGGGCAGTACTTC.

This clonotype was detected many times. The rearrangement links TRBV7-3 to TRBJ1-6; D is possibly TRBD1 (6 bases). The V end lost 0 bases, the J end lost 7 bases, and 10 bases lay between the germline ends. CDR1 and CDR2 (germline): SGHTA, FQGTGA. CDR3 length: 15 residues. The CDR3 sequence: CASSLTVQGNSPLHF. In nucleotides, the CDR3 is TGTGCCAGCAGCTTAACGGTGCAGGGGAATTCACCCCTCCACTTT.

There are many counts of this clonotype. V is TRBV30 and J is TRBJ2-3; D is undetermined. This CDR3 contains 13 residues. Germline CDR1 GTSNPN, CDR2 SVGIG (reference sequence). V lost 4 bases and J lost 4, with 12 bases in between. The chain's CDR3 is CAWTVGPADTQYF. The CDR3 nucleotides are TGTGCCTGGACCGTAGGGCCCGCAGATACGCAGTATTTT.

This clonotype occurred many times. The V and J genes are TRBV6-1 and TRBJ2-2, with D possibly matching TRBD2 (6 bases). The CDR3 has 13 amino acids. V was shortened by 8 bases and J by 6 bases, with 13 bases between the two germline ends. Germline lookup yields CDR1 MNHNS and CDR2 SASEGT. CDR3 region: CASHPGGAGELFF. The CDR3 DNA is TGTGCCAGCCACCCAGGAGGGGCCGGGGAGCTGTTTTTT.

There are many counts of this clonotype. The gene calls are TRBV20-1 and TRBJ1-5; no clear D. V lost 4 bases and J lost 5, with 18 bases in between. The CDR3 contains 15 residues. Germline V CDR1 and CDR2: DFQATT, SNEGSKA (reference sequence). CDR3 protein: CSAIPFRVSDQPQHF. CDR3 bases: TGCAGTGCTATCCCGTTCCGGGTGTCAGATCAGCCCCAGCATTTT.

This clonotype was recorded many times. The chain couples TRBV19 to TRBJ1-5; D remains ambiguous. CDR1 and CDR2 (germline): LNHDA, SQIVND (reference sequence). This CDR3 spans 15 amino acids. V shed 6 bases and J shed 3 bases, with 15 bases lying between them. The CDR3 DNA sequence: TGTGCCAGTAGCCCAGGAGTAGGGAACAATCAGCCCCAGCATTTT. Protein sequence: CASSPGVGNNQPQHF.